The source of this TCR beta chain is a study of blood T cell repertoires in COVID-19. In the study overall: There were acute and convalescent COVID-19 samples, and they came from the United States, Italy and Spain.

TCRdb keeps only in-frame clones here, not all; method: immunoSEQ multiplex PCR. Among 55,000 to 80,000 clones listed, around 73% were seen once. The CDR3 runs to 19 residues. With 0 bases clipped from V and 4 bases from J, the junction kept 18 bases outside the gene matches. From germline, CDR1 is LNHNV and CDR2 YYDKDF (reference sequence). The chain employs TRBV15 and TRBJ2-7, with 7 nucleotides matching TRBD1. The source is a man in his sixties with COVID-19, enrolled during active disease. The source material was peripheral blood. The CDR3 loop is CATSRDRSTRQGNLYEQYF. The DNA of the CDR3 is TGTGCCACCAGCAGAGATCGGTCCACTCGACAGGGTAATCTATACGAGCAGTACTTC.